One sample yielded the 18 T cell receptor beta chains listed below, sequenced in a study of blood T cell repertoires in COVID-19. Sequenced by immunoSEQ multiplex PCR; TCRdb stores in-frame clones only, minus some. The sample has hundreds of thousands of clones; about 89% are singletons. Sample: peripheral blood. These receptors were obtained from a woman aged 25 to 39 with COVID-19, enrolled during active disease.

The chain employs TRBV5-1 and TRBJ2-3; D is possibly TRBD1 (5 bases). V lost 0 bases, J lost 0 bases, and 14 bases lay in between. Germline V CDR1 and CDR2: SGHRS, YFSETQ. CDR3 length: 17 amino acids. Here the CDR3 reads CASSLVTELISTDTQYF. DNA of the CDR3: TGCGCCAGCAGCTTGGTGACAGAGCTGATAAGCACAGATACGCAGTATTTT.

J is TRBJ1-2 and V is TRBV6-5, with D unresolved. CDR3 length: 16 amino acids. Germline lookup yields CDR1 MNHEY and CDR2 SVGAGI. V lost 1 base to trimming and J lost 2 bases, with 14 bases between them. The CDR3 protein is CASSYFLGEGNYGYTF. CDR3 nucleotide sequence: TGTGCCAGCAGTTACTTTCTTGGTGAGGGAAACTATGGCTACACCTTC.

J is TRBJ1-1 and V is TRBV19, with D possibly TRBD1 on 5 matching bases. The CDR3 contains 14 residues. Trimming stripped 3 bases from V and 8 bases from J, with 16 bases between. Germline V gene sequence: CDR1 LNHDA, CDR2 SQIVND (reference sequence). The CDR3 nucleotides are TGTGCCAGTAGTATCCGGACACGGTTGAGGGAAGCTTTCTTT. Translation gives CASSIRTRLREAFF.

The chain is built from TRBV6-5 and TRBJ2-1; 7 bases agree with TRBD2. The CDR3 sequence is 15 residues long. V dropped 2 bases and J dropped 7; count of bases not matched to a gene: 8. CDR1 and CDR2 from the germline V gene are MNHEY and SVGAGI. The CDR3 nucleotides are TGTGCCAGCAGTTACGGGAGCGGGATGGGTAATGAGCAGTTCTTC. Translation: CASSYGSGMGNEQFF.

The rearrangement links TRBV7-5 to TRBJ2-7; the table gives TRBD2 as D, unverified against the DNA. TRBV7-5 is a known pseudogene. CDR3 size: 16 residues. The CDR3 region has the DNA TGTGCCAGAAGCCGGTTGATGGGGGGAGATCCATACGAGCAGTACGTC. This encodes CARSRLMGGDPYEQYV.

This chain connects TRBV10-3 to TRBJ2-2; D unclear. The CDR3 covers 15 residues. The germline V gene has CDR1 ENHRY and CDR2 SYGVKD. V was pared by 4 bases and J by 4 bases, with 13 bases between. The CDR3 nucleotides are TGTGCCATCAGTGGGTCCTTAGTCCCCACCGGGGAGCTGTTTTTT. It translates to CAISGSLVPTGELFF.

This sequence joins TRBV24-1 and TRBJ2-3; maybe TRBD1 (6 bases). Per the germline V gene, CDR1 is KGHDR and CDR2 is SFDVKD. The CDR3 is made up of 16 amino acids. V was pared by 2 bases and J by 3 bases, with 14 bases between. In nucleotides, the CDR3 is TGTGCCACCAGTGATTCACAGGGAATGGGGACAGATACGCAGTATTTT. It is translated as CATSDSQGMGTDTQYF.

Only one count was recorded for this clone. This rearrangement joins TRBV11-2 to TRBJ2-4, with 11 bases matching TRBD1. The V gene end was trimmed by 5 bases and the J gene end by 6 bases; junction bases not matched to a gene: 6. Germline V gives CDR1 SGHAT, CDR2 FQNNGV. The CDR3 is made up of 15 amino acids. CDR3 DNA sequence: TGTGCCAGCAGCCTACCTGGGACAGGGGGAAACATTCAGTACTTC. This translates into CASSLPGTGGNIQYF.

V usage is TRBV7-6 and J usage is TRBJ1-3; D might be TRBD1 (6 bases). The CDR3 is 15 residues long. CDR1 and CDR2 (germline): SGHVS, FNYEAQ. V shed 3 bases and J shed 1 base, with 10 bases lying between them. The CDR3 region is CASSFQGSSGNTIYF. The DNA of the CDR3 is TGTGCCAGCAGCTTCCAGGGGTCTTCTGGAAACACCATATATTTT.

This clone was recorded only once. V usage is TRBV7-2 and J usage is TRBJ1-1; 7 bases align to TRBD1. With V trimmed by 1 base and J by 0 bases, 2 bases remained unmatched. This CDR3 has 15 amino acids. Per germline, CDR1 SGHTA and CDR2 FQGNSA. The CDR3 DNA is TGTGCCAGCAGCTTAGGGGGACAGTTGAACACTGAAGCTTTCTTT. This translates into CASSLGGQLNTEAFF.

The genes are TRBV20-1 and TRBJ1-2; tentative D call: TRBD1 (5 bases). The germline CDR1 and CDR2 sequences are DFQATT and SNEGSKA (reference sequence). The CDR3 totals 14 residues. The V gene lost 3 bases and the J gene lost 3 bases, with 14 bases spanning the gap. The DNA for the CDR3 is TGCAGTGCTAGTTTTAGCGGGACGGACTATGGCTACACCTTC. Protein sequence: CSASFSGTDYGYTF.

This clone was detected only once. V gene TRBV4-2 combines with J gene TRBJ1-1; 7 bases line up with TRBD1. CDR1 LGHNA and CDR2 YNFKEQ come from the germline V gene. V shed 6 bases, J shed 6 bases, and the junction held 16 bases outside the gene matches. The CDR3 consists of 16 residues. The CDR3 coding sequence is TGTGCCAGCAGTTTCCCGGAAGGGGGCCCTGGCGCTGAAGCTTTCTTT. Translation: CASSFPEGGPGAEAFF.

The CDR3 region is CASSSDRGEAFF. CDR3 nucleotide sequence: TGTGCCAGCAGTTCTGACCGGGGTGAAGCTTTCTTT. The chain carries TRBV2 and TRBJ1-1; D is uncertain. V lost 5 bases, J lost 7 bases, and 11 bases lay in between. The CDR3 sequence is 12 residues long. The germline gives CDR1 SNHLY, CDR2 FYNNEI.

The chain combines TRBV7-2 with TRBJ2-5; TRBD1 is a possible D gene (7 bases). V was clipped by 0 bases and J by 4 bases, with 15 bases between them. There are 16 residues in the CDR3. Germline CDR1 is SGHTA and CDR2 is FQGNSA. CDR3 bases: TGTGCCAGCAGCTTAGCGCGGACAGGAGGGGCAGAGACCCAGTACTTC. This sequence encodes CASSLARTGGAETQYF.

The chain couples TRBV9 to TRBJ1-3; D unclear. The germline gives CDR1 SGDLS, CDR2 YYNGEE. V was pared by 3 bases and J by 0 bases, with 7 bases between. The CDR3 runs to 14 residues. The DNA of the CDR3 is TGTGCCAGCAGCGATAGTAGCTCTGGAAACACCATATATTTT. This translates into CASSDSSSGNTIYF.

The chain recombines TRBV11-2 with TRBJ2-7; 11 nucleotides line up with TRBD1. Germline-derived CDR1 and CDR2 are SGHAT and FQNNGV. V shed 5 bases, J shed 5 bases, and the junction held 5 bases outside the gene matches. The CDR3 loop spans 14 amino acids. CDR3: CASSDRTGGDEQYF. Written as DNA, the CDR3 is TGTGCCAGCAGCGACCGGACAGGGGGCGACGAGCAGTACTTC.

This chain uses TRBV10-3 with TRBJ2-3, with 8 nucleotides matching TRBD1. Trimming cost V 8 bases and J 2 bases; bases outside gene matches: 6. Germline V lookup: CDR1 ENHRY, CDR2 SYGVKD. The CDR3 spans 14 residues. CDR3 protein: CAIQQGVNTDTQYF. DNA of the CDR3: TGTGCCATCCAACAGGGGGTTAACACAGATACGCAGTATTTT.

This clone was seen only once. The V call is TRBV19, the J call TRBJ2-7; TRBD2 matches 8 bases. In germline, CDR1 is LNHDA, CDR2 SQIVND (reference sequence). The CDR3 loop spans 15 amino acids. The V gene end was trimmed by 6 bases and the J gene end by 0 bases; junction bases not matched to a gene: 7. The CDR3 is CASSSGGQFSYEQYF. For the CDR3, the DNA is TGTGCCAGTAGCTCGGGGGGGCAGTTCTCCTACGAGCAGTACTTC.